A single sample is the source of the 10 T cell receptor beta chains below, sequenced in a study of a mutant IDH1 vaccine in newly diagnosed glioma. Here immunoSEQ multiplex PCR was the method, and the copy in TCRdb shows in-frame clones only, minus some. The sample includes about 90,000 clones, approximately 89% of them seen just once. Their specific antigens are unknown. Sample time point: week 47, end of study. In the vaccine, a single dose held 300 ug of the mutant IDH1 20-mer peptide, along with topical imiquimod. This specimen was PBMCs, taken from a glioma patient whose treatment included an IDH1 peptide vaccine. These receptors were collected from a woman aged 50 to 60 with glioma.

This clone came up a few times. The chain joins TRBV6-5 to TRBJ2-1, with D possibly matching TRBD1 (6 bases). The V end was cut by 6 bases, the J end by 10 bases, with 19 bases between. CDR1 and CDR2 from the germline V gene are MNHEY and SVGAGI. This CDR3 comprises 14 residues. CDR3 amino acids: CASSPLRPQGEQFF. The CDR3, as DNA: TGTGCCAGCAGCCCTCTCAGGCCGCAGGGGGAGCAGTTCTTC.

This chain connects TRBV7-2 to TRBJ1-2; 7 positions match TRBD1. The V and J ends lost 7 bases and 8 bases, in that order; junction bases with no gene match: 7. The CDR3 length is 12 residues. Per germline, CDR1 SGHTA and CDR2 FQGNSA. In DNA form, the CDR3 reads TGTGCCAGCACCCAGGACAGGATAGGCTACACCTTC. It translates to CASTQDRIGYTF.

The chain recombines TRBV6-5 with TRBJ1-3, with D perhaps TRBD1 (5 bases). The germline V gene has CDR1 MNHEY and CDR2 SVGAGI. V was pared by 6 bases and J by 2 bases, with 14 bases between. The CDR3 is 15 residues long. CDR3 nucleotides: TGTGCCAGCAGGCCCGGGACGGGGGCTGGAAACACCATATATTTT. This gives the protein CASRPGTGAGNTIYF.

This chain connects TRBV5-4 to TRBJ2-1; TRBD2 matches at 8 bases. Germline-derived CDR1 and CDR2 are SGHNT and YYREEE (reference sequence). V was clipped by 1 base and J by 8 bases; unmatched bases: 11. The CDR3 sequence is 16 residues long. The CDR3 loop reads CASSLKREMSLDEQFF. CDR3 nucleotide sequence: TGTGCCAGCAGCTTGAAGCGGGAGATGTCACTGGATGAGCAGTTCTTC.

The chain links TRBV10-3 to TRBJ2-7; TRBD2 matches at 11 bases. This CDR3 is built from 15 residues. V shed 3 bases and J 4 bases; nucleotides not matched to a gene: 5. Germline V gene data show CDR1 as ENHRY and CDR2 as SYGVKD. CDR3 amino acids: CAISDFPSGRYEQYF. The CDR3 nucleotides are TGTGCCATCAGTGATTTTCCTAGCGGGAGGTACGAGCAGTACTTC.

The V gene is TRBV9, the J gene TRBJ1-1; 10 bases match TRBD1. J gave up 0 bases and V 6 bases, and 5 bases lay outside the gene matches. The CDR3 runs to 15 residues. The germline CDR1 and CDR2 sequences are SGDLS and YYNGEE. This CDR3 reads CASTRQGALNTEAFF. In nucleotides, the CDR3 is TGTGCCAGCACCCGACAGGGGGCACTGAACACTGAAGCTTTCTTT.

The V gene is TRBV30, the J gene TRBJ1-3; unclear D gene. The germline V gene encodes CDR1 GTSNPN and CDR2 SVGIG (reference sequence). V lost 1 base to trimming and J lost 0 bases, with 16 bases between them. The CDR3 loop spans 17 amino acids. The CDR3 DNA reads TGTGCCTGGAGTGGTATGGCAGCCGAAAGCTCTGGAAACACCATATATTTT. Translated, it gives CAWSGMAAESSGNTIYF.

The chain is built from TRBV19 and TRBJ1-5, with D possibly being TRBD1 (6 bases). CDR3 length: 16 amino acids. Germline V gene data show CDR1 as LNHDA and CDR2 as SQIVND (reference sequence). V was shortened by 6 bases and J by 0 bases, with 15 bases between the two germline ends. The CDR3 spells CASRVDRDYSNQPQHF. The CDR3 DNA reads as TGTGCCAGTAGGGTGGACAGAGATTATAGCAATCAGCCCCAGCATTTT.

The genes are TRBV5-1 and TRBJ1-2; D gene uncertain. Trimming pared 0 bases from V and 4 bases from J, leaving 7 bases between. This CDR3 has 13 residues. Germline V gene sequence: CDR1 SGHRS, CDR2 YFSETQ. The CDR3 nucleotides are TGCGCCAGCAGCTTGGCAGAGATCTATGGCTACACCTTC. Its translation: CASSLAEIYGYTF.

This chain joins TRBV5-1 and TRBJ2-3, with 12 bases identical to TRBD2. The CDR3 covers 13 residues. Germline-derived CDR1 and CDR2 are SGHRS and YFSETQ. Germline trimming cut 7 bases from V and 6 bases from J; bases unmatched to any gene: 3. The chain's CDR3 is CASRTSGRDTQYF. CDR3 nucleotides: TGCGCCAGCCGAACTAGCGGGAGGGATACGCAGTATTTT.